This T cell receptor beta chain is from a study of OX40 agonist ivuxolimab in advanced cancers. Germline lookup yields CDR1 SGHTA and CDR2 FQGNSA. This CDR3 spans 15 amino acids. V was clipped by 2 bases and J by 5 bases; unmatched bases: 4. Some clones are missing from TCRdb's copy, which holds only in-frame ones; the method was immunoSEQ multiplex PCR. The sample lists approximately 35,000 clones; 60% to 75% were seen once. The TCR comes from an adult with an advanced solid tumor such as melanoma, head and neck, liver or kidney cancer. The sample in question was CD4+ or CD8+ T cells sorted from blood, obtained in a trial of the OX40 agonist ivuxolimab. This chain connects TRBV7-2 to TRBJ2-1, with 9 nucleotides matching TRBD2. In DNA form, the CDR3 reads TGTGCCAGCAGCTTATGGCGGGGGGGCAACAATGAGCAGTTCTTC. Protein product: CASSLWRGGNNEQFF.